The 17 T cell receptor beta chains listed next were all sequenced from one sample in a study of blood T cell repertoires in COVID-19. The data were produced by immunoSEQ multiplex PCR, yet TCRdb's version contains in-frame clones alone and is incomplete. This table has 150,000 to 200,000 clones, about 80% appearing once. The specimen was peripheral blood. These receptors originate from a woman at least 80 years old with acute or convalescent COVID-19.

This clone has a single count. The chain is built from TRBV7-2 and TRBJ1-2; 12 bases map to TRBD1. CDR3 length equals 15 residues. Germline loops: CDR1 SGHTA, CDR2 FQGNSA. V shed 4 bases, J shed 8 bases, and the junction held 8 bases outside the gene matches. The CDR3 coding sequence is TGTGCCAGCAGCTCCCGGCTGGGACAGGGGGCCGGCTACACCTTC. Translated: CASSSRLGQGAGYTF.

A remark on this clone: One end of the junction does not line up with germline, which may come from a read error. The CDR3 protein is CASSPGLSTGAFF. In nucleotides, the CDR3 is TGTGCCAGCAGTCCGGGACTCTCGACTGGAGCTTTCTTT. This chain links TRBV7-6 with TRBJ1-1; weak D call: TRBD1 (5 bases). The CDR3 sequence is 13 residues long. The V gene's germline CDR1 is SGHVS and CDR2 FNYEAQ.

This clone showed up just once. This chain uses TRBV19 with TRBJ2-2; D might be TRBD1 (6 bases). Germline CDR1 LNHDA, CDR2 SQIVND (reference sequence). V lost 5 bases to trimming and J lost 7 bases, with 17 bases between them. CDR3 size: 15 residues. The CDR3 region is CASSSPGARGGELFF. CDR3 DNA: TGTGCCAGTAGTTCCCCCGGGGCCAGGGGCGGGGAGCTGTTTTTT. Full variable domain (outside the CDR3, taken from reference TRBV19 and TRBJ2-2): DGGITQSPKYLFRKEGQNVTLSCEQNLNHDAMYWYRQDPGQGLRLIYYSQIVNDFQKGDIAEGYSVSREKKESFPLTVTSAQKNPTAFYLCASSSPGARGGELFFGEGSRLTVL.

Written as DNA, the CDR3 is TGCGCCAGCAGCCAAGAAGACCGGGCCCAGGGGTACGAGCAGTACTTC. Residues: CASSQEDRAQGYEQYF. The J gene is TRBJ2-7, the V gene TRBV4-1, with D tentatively TRBD1 (6 bases). V lost 0 bases to trimming and J lost 4 bases, with 16 bases between them. Per the germline V gene, CDR1 is MGHRA and CDR2 is YSYEKL. The CDR3 extends over 16 amino acids.

The genes are TRBV3-1 (or the pseudogene TRBV3-2) and TRBJ1-3; perhaps TRBD1 as D (5 bases). Germline CDR1 reads LGHDT; CDR2 reads YNNKEL (reference sequence). This CDR3 has 15 amino acids. Deletions cut 3 bases from V and 0 bases from J, with 9 bases between. The CDR3 coding sequence is TGTGCCAGCAGCCATTTTGACAGCTCTGGAAACACCATATATTTT. Amino acids: CASSHFDSSGNTIYF.

The chain uses TRBV7-9 and TRBJ1-1, with D tentatively TRBD1 (6 bases). Germline lookup yields CDR1 SEHNR and CDR2 FQNEAQ (reference sequence). V lost 5 bases and J lost 3, with 10 bases in between. The CDR3 consists of 13 residues. For the CDR3, the DNA is TGTGCCAGCAGCGCAGGGGTGGACACTGAAGCTTTCTTT. Protein product: CASSAGVDTEAFF. Variable domain in full (rest from reference TRBV7-9 and TRBJ1-1): DTGVSQNPRHKITKRGQNVTFRCDPISEHNRLYWYRQTLGQGPEFLTYFQNEAQLEKSRLLSDRFSAERPKGSFSTLEIQRTEQGDSAMYLCASSAGVDTEAFFGQGTRLTVV.

CDR3 in amino acids: CSVVGRGRETQYF. CDR3 coding DNA: TGCAGCGTTGTGGGCAGGGGGAGAGAGACCCAGTACTTC. The genes are TRBV29-1 and TRBJ2-5, with TRBD1 matching 7 bases. The germline V gene has CDR1 SQVTM and CDR2 ANQGSEA. V dropped 4 bases and J dropped 4; count of bases not matched to a gene: 6. The CDR3 contains 13 residues. Based on the CDR3 plus reference TRBV29-1 and TRBJ2-5, the full variable domain is SAVISQKPSRDICQRGTSLTIQCQVDSQVTMMFWYRQQPGQSLTLIATANQGSEATYESGFVIDKFPISRPNLTFSTLTVSNMSPEDSSIYLCSVVGRGRETQYFGPGTRLLVL.

This clone was seen a few times. The rearrangement uses TRBV29-1 and TRBJ1-1; 8 bases map to TRBD1. V lost 5 bases to trimming and J lost 4 bases; unmatched junction nucleotides: 9. This CDR3 is built from 14 residues. Germline CDR1 and CDR2: SQVTM and ANQGSEA. CDR3 nucleotides: TGCAGCGTTAATCCAGGGGGCTTGAGCACTGAAGCTTTCTTT. It yields the protein CSVNPGGLSTEAFF.

This sequence joins TRBV5-4 and TRBJ1-2; 7 nucleotides line up with TRBD1. The CDR3 extends over 15 amino acids. CDR1 SGHNT and CDR2 YYREEE come from the germline V gene (reference sequence). Trimming took 1 base from V and 4 from J; bases not matched to a gene: 7. The CDR3 DNA is TGTGCCAGCAGCTTGTACAGGGGTAGGGGCTATGGCTACACCTTC. Its translation: CASSLYRGRGYGYTF.

The gene calls are TRBV12-1 and TRBJ1-5; the tabulated D call, TRBD1, remains unverified against the DNA. TRBV12-1 corresponds to a pseudogene. The CDR3 contains 16 residues. CDR3 bases: TGTGCCAGCAGCTTTGATGGACAAACGCTCAATCAGCCCCAGCATTTT. It is translated as CASSFDGQTLNQPQHF.

This CDR3 reads CASSPRTGEAEQYF. The CDR3 coding sequence is TGCGCCAGCAGCCCCAGGACAGGGGAGGCCGAGCAGTACTTC. The chain joins TRBV5-1 to TRBJ2-7, with TRBD1 matching over 9 bases. This CDR3 has 14 residues. The germline gives CDR1 SGHRS, CDR2 YFSETQ. Trimming at V came to 4 bases and at J to 6 bases, leaving 8 bases not matched to a gene. The full variable domain, its missing parts supplied by reference TRBV5-1 and TRBJ2-7, is KAGVTQTPRYLIKTRGQQVTLSCSPISGHRSVSWYQQTPGQGLQFLFEYFSETQRNKGNFPGRFSGRQFSNSRSEMNVSTLELGDSALYLCASSPRTGEAEQYFGPGTRLTVT.

This chain links TRBV11-3 with TRBJ1-5; 8 bases are shared with TRBD1. V gave up 5 bases and J gave up 2 bases; unmatched junction bases: 8. Germline assignment: CDR1 SGHNT and CDR2 YENEEA. The length of the CDR3 is 16 residues. CDR3 sequence reads: CASSKRSDRGNQPQHF. The DNA of the CDR3 is TGTGCCAGCAGCAAACGATCGGACAGGGGCAATCAGCCCCAGCATTTT.

This clone was counted only a few times. The chain has TRBV18 and TRBJ1-2; the D is unclear. This CDR3 region has 13 residues. V was cut by 7 bases and J by 7 bases, with 16 bases left in between. The germline V gene has CDR1 KGHSH and CDR2 LQKENI. This CDR3 is CASFFGFLSGYTF. The CDR3 bases are TGTGCCAGCTTTTTCGGTTTCCTATCTGGCTACACCTTC.

This clone was counted once. V usage is TRBV12-3 or TRBV12-4 and J usage is TRBJ1-2; unclear D gene. This CDR3 is built from 13 residues. The V and J ends lost 7 bases and 4 bases respectively, with 13 bases between them. As DNA, the CDR3 is TGTGCCAGCACCCTAGCGGGTAGCTATGGCTACACCTTC. Its translation is CASTLAGSYGYTF.

This sequence joins TRBV11-2 and TRBJ1-2; D might be TRBD1 (5 bases). The CDR3 extends over 16 amino acids. Trimming cost V 0 bases and J 0 bases, with 11 bases left between them. Germline CDR1 and CDR2: SGHAT and FQNNGV. CDR3 nucleotide sequence: TGTGCCAGCAGCTTAGATTACAGGAGAGCTAACTATGGCTACACCTTC. The encoded protein is CASSLDYRRANYGYTF.

The rearrangement links TRBV19 to TRBJ2-2; 9 nucleotides align to TRBD1. This CDR3 spans 16 amino acids. From germline, CDR1 is LNHDA and CDR2 SQIVND (reference sequence). The junction had 5 bases not matched to a gene; V was cut back by 3 bases and J by 3 bases. CDR3 coding DNA: TGTGCCAGTAGTATTCGTGGGACAGGGTACACCGGGGAGCTGTTTTTT. It translates to CASSIRGTGYTGELFF.

The chain links TRBV5-4 to TRBJ2-1, with TRBD2 as a possible D gene (5 bases). CDR3 length: 16 amino acids. Germline values: CDR1 SGHNT, CDR2 YYREEE (reference sequence). V lost 4 bases, J lost 3 bases, and 17 bases lay in between. The CDR3 bases are TGTGCCAGCAGCCAACGCGGACCTGCGGGCTACAATGAGCAGTTCTTC. It yields the protein CASSQRGPAGYNEQFF.